Following are 26 T cell receptor beta chains from one sample sequenced in a study of T cells in Graves' hyperthyroidism and ophthalmopathy. There were TCR beta CDR3 regions amplified from RNA transcripts. With the HTBI primer set, the TCR CDR3 went through a first round of RT-PCR. MiXCR was run by TCRdb on the multiplex PCR reads, yielding one entry per CDR3 protein. The data hold about 700,000 distinct CDR3 sequences, with around 15% observed a single time. Sequences were obtained from blood. The receptors derive from a woman aged 18-30 years with Graves' hyperthyroidism.

This clonotype was found many times. This sequence joins TRBV20-1 and TRBJ2-1; D gene unclear. Germline values: CDR1 DFQATT, CDR2 SNEGSKA (reference sequence). This CDR3 contains 15 residues. Trimming cost V 5 bases and J 0 bases, with 14 bases left between them. In nucleotides, the CDR3 is TGCAGTGCTCCCGGACCCCTCAGCTCCTACAATGAGCAGTTCTTC. Translation gives CSAPGPLSSYNEQFF.

This clonotype was counted at least ten times. The rearrangement joins TRBV2 to TRBJ1-1; the D is unclear. This CDR3 has 13 amino acids. Germline V gives CDR1 SNHLY, CDR2 FYNNEI. Trimming stripped 7 bases from V and 5 bases from J, with 14 bases between. The CDR3 nucleotides are TGTGCCAGCACTAAGGGAGAAAGGACTGAAGCTTTCTTT. Its translation is CASTKGERTEAFF.

This clonotype showed up many times. The chain uses TRBV28 and TRBJ1-1; 10 nucleotides match TRBD1. Looked up from germline, CDR1 is MDHEN and CDR2 is SYDVKM. V gave up 6 bases and J gave up 5 bases; unmatched junction bases: 12. The CDR3 has 16 amino acids. In DNA form, the CDR3 reads TGTGCCAGCAGCCCTCGGACAGGGGGTGTAATGACTGAAGCTTTCTTT. This codes for CASSPRTGGVMTEAFF.

The table lists this clonotype with a few counts. The chain combines TRBV18 with TRBJ1-5; D remains ambiguous. Germline-derived CDR1 and CDR2 are KGHSH and LQKENI. V gave up 1 base and J gave up 7 bases, with 8 bases separating them. This CDR3 is built from 13 residues. The CDR3 here is CASSPRASQPQHF. CDR3 bases: TGTGCCAGCTCACCACGCGCCAGCCAGCCCCAGCATTTT.

This clonotype was seen a few times. The V gene is TRBV9, the J gene TRBJ2-7; TRBD2 agrees at 9 bases. With V trimmed by 3 bases and J by 2 bases, 6 bases remained unmatched. Per germline, CDR1 SGDLS and CDR2 YYNGEE. CDR3 length: 15 amino acids. CDR3 protein: CASSASAGGPYEQYF. In DNA, the CDR3 is TGTGCCAGCAGCGCCTCAGCGGGAGGTCCCTACGAGCAGTACTTC.

J is TRBJ1-3 and V is TRBV20-1; D is uncertain. Germline V gives CDR1 DFQATT, CDR2 SNEGSKA (reference sequence). The CDR3 runs to 14 residues. Trimming stripped 6 bases from V and 4 bases from J, with 16 bases between. The CDR3 sequence: CSAPDRGRGNTIYF. CDR3 sequence (DNA): TGCAGTGCCCCGGACCGCGGCAGGGGAAACACCATATATTTT.

J is TRBJ1-2 and V is TRBV4-3, with unresolved D. V lost 0 bases, J lost 2 bases, and 10 bases lay in between. This CDR3 is 15 amino acids long. Germline assignment: CDR1 LGHNA and CDR2 YSLEER. In DNA, the CDR3 is TGCGCCAGCAGCCAAGATTCCGCGATGAACTATGGCTACACCTTC. Its protein product is CASSQDSAMNYGYTF.

Worth noting for this clonotype: Just one base apart from a much larger clone, this may be a read error. The chain recombines TRBV30 with TRBJ1-3; no definite D call. This CDR3 contains 14 residues. CDR1 and CDR2 from the germline V gene are GTSNPN and SVGIG (reference sequence). This CDR3 reads CVWRPPPSGNTIYF. CDR3 DNA: TGTGTCTGGAGGCCCCCTCCCTCTGGAAACACCATATATTTT. Based on the CDR3 plus reference TRBV30 and TRBJ1-3, the full variable domain is SQTIHQWPATLVQPVGSPLSLECTVEGTSNPNLYWYRQAAGRGLQLLFYSVGIGQISSEVPQNLSASRPQDRQFILSSKKLLLSDSGFYLCVWRPPPSGNTIYFGEGSWLTVV.

As to this clonotype: A much bigger clone sits one base away, suggesting this may be a read error. The gene calls are TRBV7-9 and TRBJ2-5; 11 nucleotides align to TRBD1. Looked up from germline, CDR1 is SEHNR and CDR2 is FQNEAQ (reference sequence). V trimming: 5 bases; J trimming: 13 bases; junction bases outside the gene matches: 3. The CDR3 contains 11 residues. The CDR3 nucleotides are TGTGCCAGCAGCACCGGGACAGGGGGGTACTTC. Translation gives CASSTGTGGYF.

The gene calls are TRBV30 and TRBJ2-7; D is unresolved. V lost 6 bases and J 1 base, leaving 13 bases between the germline ends. Per the germline V gene, CDR1 is GTSNPN and CDR2 is SVGIG (reference sequence). The CDR3 length is 13 residues. Written as DNA, the CDR3 is TGTGCCTGTACAAAAGGTCCGTCCTACGAGCAGTACTTC. It codes for CACTKGPSYEQYF.

Of note for this clonotype: Given a much more abundant clone one base away, this may be a read error. It is likely a read error, because the conserved phenylalanine at the end of the CDR3 is missing. V gene TRBV3-1 combines with J gene TRBJ2-1; D remains ambiguous. The V end lost 3 bases, the J end lost 8 bases, and 5 bases lay between the germline ends. The CDR3 is 11 residues long. Germline V lookup: CDR1 LGHDT, CDR2 YNNKEL (reference sequence). CDR3 protein: CASSQSDEQFV. CDR3 DNA sequence: TGTGCCAGCAGCCAGTCGGATGAGCAGTTCGTC.

This clonotype occurred a few times. This chain connects TRBV20-1 to TRBJ2-5; TRBD1 aligns across 7 bases. The V and J ends lost 5 bases and 3 bases, in that order; junction bases with no gene match: 6. CDR1 and CDR2 from the germline V gene are DFQATT and SNEGSKA (reference sequence). CDR3 size: 13 residues. The CDR3 nucleotides are TGCAGTGCTTCCCGGACAGGAAAAGAGACCCAGTACTTC. Translated, it gives CSASRTGKETQYF.

Many counts were recorded for this clonotype. A junction end diverges from the germline sequence, so it may reflect a read error. This sequence joins TRBV11-2 and TRBJ2-7, with 9 positions matching TRBD2. The germline V gene encodes CDR1 SGHAT and CDR2 FQNNGV. The CDR3 has 15 residues. CDR3 sequence (DNA): TGTGCCAGCAGCCCCGGCGGGGGGGGCTCCAACGAGCAGTACTTC. Amino acids: CASSPGGGGSNEQYF. The whole variable domain, filled in from reference TRBV11-2 and TRBJ2-7, reads EAGVAQSPRYKIIEKRQSVAFWCNPISGHATLYWYQQILGQGPKLLIQFQNNGVVDDSQLPKDRFSAERLKGVDSTLKIQPAKLEDSAVYLCASSPGGGGSNEQYFGPGTRLTVT.

This clonotype came up a few times. The V and J genes are TRBV5-1 and TRBJ2-7; D call uncertain. Trimming left V 2 bases short and J 0 bases short, with 18 bases between. CDR1 is SGHRS, CDR2 YFSETQ, per germline. The CDR3 spans 17 residues. CDR3 in DNA: TGCGCCAGCAGCTTATTGGGCGGCGGACCTTACTCCTACGAGCAGTACTTC. Translating it yields CASSLLGGGPYSYEQYF.

CDR3 DNA: TGTGCCAGTAGTATCGCACAGCTATATCAGCCCCAGCATTTT. Its translation is CASSIAQLYQPQHF. V usage is TRBV19 and J usage is TRBJ1-5, with D unclear. The germline CDR1 and CDR2 sequences are LNHDA and SQIVND (reference sequence). The ends were cut back, 3 bases at V and 5 bases at J, with 11 bases in the middle. The CDR3 has 14 residues. The complete variable domain, with remaining parts taken from reference TRBV19 and TRBJ1-5, reads DGGITQSPKYLFRKEGQNVTLSCEQNLNHDAMYWYRQDPGQGLRLIYYSQIVNDFQKGDIAEGYSVSREKKESFPLTVTSAQKNPTAFYLCASSIAQLYQPQHFGDGTRLSIL.

Ten or more counts support this clonotype. The chain couples TRBV7-9 to TRBJ2-7; TRBD1 matches 7 bases. Germline V gene data show CDR1 as SEHNR and CDR2 as FQNEAQ (reference sequence). V was clipped by 4 bases and J by 6 bases; unmatched bases: 12. CDR3 length: 15 residues. CDR3 bases: TGTGCCAGCAGCTCAGGACAGGACAGCTTTTCCGAGCAGTACTTC. Protein sequence: CASSSGQDSFSEQYF.

The V call is TRBV7-9, the J call TRBJ2-1; D is unclear. The CDR3 sequence is 14 residues long. In germline, CDR1 is SEHNR, CDR2 FQNEAQ (reference sequence). Trimming removed 5 bases at V and 5 bases at J, with 13 bases between. CDR3 in DNA: TGTGCCAGCAGCCCCAGACCTGCCAACAATGAGCAGTTCTTC. Translated: CASSPRPANNEQFF.

This clonotype was counted many times. The rearrangement uses TRBV5-1 and TRBJ2-7, with D tentatively TRBD1 (6 bases). CDR1 and CDR2 (germline): SGHRS, YFSETQ. The CDR3 length is 13 residues. V was clipped by 0 bases and J by 5 bases, with 9 bases between them. CDR3 nucleotides: TGCGCCAGCAGCTTGGCAGGGGATGACGAGCAGTACTTC. This codes for CASSLAGDDEQYF. The variable domain in full, completed from reference TRBV5-1 and TRBJ2-7, reads KAGVTQTPRYLIKTRGQQVTLSCSPISGHRSVSWYQQTPGQGLQFLFEYFSETQRNKGNFPGRFSGRQFSNSRSEMNVSTLELGDSALYLCASSLAGDDEQYFGPGTRLTVT.

This clonotype was recorded a few times. This chain links TRBV7-9 with TRBJ2-7; tentatively, D is TRBD2 (5 bases). V gave up 4 bases and J gave up 2 bases, with 12 bases separating them. The germline gives CDR1 SEHNR, CDR2 FQNEAQ (reference sequence). The CDR3 length is 14 residues. CDR3 sequence reads: CASSSLELAYEQYF. CDR3 sequence (DNA): TGTGCCAGCAGCTCTCTTGAACTAGCCTACGAGCAGTACTTC.

This clonotype was detected only a few times. The junction shows a germline mismatch at one end, possibly a read error. The J gene is TRBJ1-3, the V gene TRBV18, with D perhaps TRBD1 (6 bases). Looked up from germline, CDR1 is KGHSH and CDR2 is LQKENI. The CDR3 contains 14 residues. CDR3 nucleotide sequence: TGTGCCAGCCCACCAGGGGACTCTGGAAACACCATATATTTT. Translation gives CASPPGDSGNTIYF. Looking up the rest from reference TRBV18 and TRBJ1-3 gives the full variable domain: NAGVMQNPRHLVRRRGQEARLRCSPMKGHSHVYWYRQLPEEGLKFMVYLQKENIIDESGMPKERFSAEFPKEGPSILRIQQVVRGDSAAYFCASPPGDSGNTIYFGEGSWLTVV.

The CDR3 sequence: CASSSSSGTGGFAKNIQYF. The CDR3 bases are TGCGCCAGCAGCTCCTCCTCCGGGACAGGGGGCTTTGCCAAAAACATTCAGTACTTC. The rearrangement joins TRBV5-1 to TRBJ2-4; TRBD1 aligns across 12 bases. The CDR3 consists of 19 residues. Per germline, CDR1 SGHRS and CDR2 YFSETQ. The V and J ends lost 3 bases and 1 base, in that order; junction bases with no gene match: 11. Complete variable domain (other parts from reference TRBV5-1 and TRBJ2-4): KAGVTQTPRYLIKTRGQQVTLSCSPISGHRSVSWYQQTPGQGLQFLFEYFSETQRNKGNFPGRFSGRQFSNSRSEMNVSTLELGDSALYLCASSSSSGTGGFAKNIQYFGAGTRLSVL.

This clonotype was seen only a few times. V usage is TRBV20-1 and J usage is TRBJ2-1; the match to TRBD2 covers 11 bases. The CDR3 runs to 14 residues. CDR1 and CDR2 (germline): DFQATT, SNEGSKA (reference sequence). With V trimmed by 3 bases and J by 7 bases, 5 bases remained unmatched. The CDR3 DNA reads as TGCAGTGCTAGTACTAGCGGGAGTAAAAATGAGCAGTTCTTC. It is translated as CSASTSGSKNEQFF.

This clonotype has more than one count but fewer than ten. V gene TRBV2 combines with J gene TRBJ2-2; perhaps TRBD2 as D (5 bases). CDR1 SNHLY and CDR2 FYNNEI come from the germline V gene. The germline V and J ends were trimmed by 7 bases and 6 bases, with 18 bases remaining between them. The CDR3 is 15 residues long. The DNA for the CDR3 is TGTGCCAGCATTAGAGGGCCCGGGGTCGCCGGGGAGCTGTTTTTT. Encoded protein: CASIRGPGVAGELFF.

There are many counts of this clonotype. The CDR3 DNA follows: TGTGCCAGCAGCTACGCCGGGACGAGGGGTTCACCCCTCCACTTT. Its protein product is CASSYAGTRGSPLHF. The chain links TRBV3-1 to TRBJ1-6; TRBD1 might be the D (5 bases). This CDR3 has 15 residues. The germline gives CDR1 LGHDT, CDR2 YNNKEL (reference sequence). V was cut by 5 bases and J by 9 bases, with 17 bases left in between.

V and J are TRBV28 and TRBJ1-5; a weak D match, TRBD1 (6 bases). The CDR3 sequence is 15 residues long. The V gene's germline CDR1 is MDHEN and CDR2 SYDVKM. V was clipped by 4 bases and J by 10 bases, with 20 bases between them. The CDR3 bases are TGTGCCAGCAGTTGGTACAGGGCGGGTCAGGGTCCCCAGCATTTT. Translating it yields CASSWYRAGQGPQHF.

In its sample, this clonotype was seen a few times. CDR3 sequence reads: CASSPAGGGDTQYF. The CDR3 DNA reads as TGTGCCAGCAGCCCAGCCGGGGGAGGAGATACGCAGTATTTT. The chain employs TRBV7-9 and TRBJ2-3; a weak D match, TRBD2 (6 bases). Trimming shortened V by 5 bases and J by 5 bases, and 14 bases separated the two germline ends. Per the germline V gene, CDR1 is SEHNR and CDR2 is FQNEAQ (reference sequence). CDR3 length equals 14 residues.